This TCR beta chain was identified in a study of shared clonotypes between healthy human individuals. Profiled with immunoSEQ multiplex PCR; TCRdb holds only in-frame clones, not every one. The sample consists of millions of clones, roughly 95% of them appearing once. CDR1 is MDHEN, CDR2 SYDVKM, per germline. The ends were cut back, 3 bases at V and 1 base at J, with 13 bases in the middle. The length of the CDR3 is 15 residues. Sequences were obtained from naive CD4+ T cells sorted from blood. This sample's subset: CD45RA+ positively selected. V gene TRBV28 combines with J gene TRBJ2-7; D call uncertain. The receptor comes from a young man in good health. CDR3 protein: CASSFFGLGSYEQYF. DNA of the CDR3: TGTGCCAGCAGTTTTTTCGGTTTAGGGTCCTACGAGCAGTACTTC.